Following are 20 T cell receptor beta chains from one sample sequenced in a study of blood T cell repertoires in COVID-19. Profiling relied on immunoSEQ multiplex PCR, and the TCRdb table lists in-frame clones only, not all of them. Among some 180,000 clones listed, 70% to 80% were seen once. The material sequenced was peripheral blood. The receptors originated from a woman in her thirties or forties with COVID-19, enrolled during active disease.

The chain combines TRBV5-4 with TRBJ1-2, with D uncertain. V was trimmed by 4 bases and J by 7 bases, leaving 17 bases between them. Germline lookup yields CDR1 SGHNT and CDR2 YYREEE (reference sequence). The CDR3 totals 14 residues. The CDR3 spells CASSQSFAGSGYTF. CDR3 DNA: TGTGCCAGCAGCCAGAGTTTCGCGGGCTCTGGCTACACCTTC.

The chain carries TRBV12-3 or TRBV12-4 and TRBJ2-7; D perhaps matches TRBD1 (5 bases). Trimming shortened V by 3 bases and J by 5 bases, and 8 bases separated the two germline ends. CDR3 size: 12 residues. CDR3 bases: TGTGCCAGCAGTTTGTGGGGCAACGAGCAGTACTTC. Translated, it gives CASSLWGNEQYF.

This clone has only a few counts. The chain combines TRBV9 with TRBJ2-2; 13 bases are shared with TRBD2. The length of the CDR3 is 15 residues. Germline V gene sequence: CDR1 SGDLS, CDR2 YYNGEE. V was pared by 4 bases and J by 6 bases, with 3 bases of the junction left unmatched. CDR3 amino acids: CASSFGLAGAGELFF. For the CDR3, the DNA is TGTGCCAGCAGCTTCGGACTAGCGGGAGCCGGGGAGCTGTTTTTT.

V and J are TRBV4-2 and TRBJ2-3; perhaps TRBD1 as D (6 bases). V lost 1 base to trimming and J lost 2 bases, with 13 bases between them. Germline CDR1 LGHNA, CDR2 YNFKEQ. The CDR3 is 16 amino acids. The CDR3 spells CASSQVVQGNTDTQYF. CDR3 nucleotide sequence: TGTGCCAGCAGCCAAGTTGTACAGGGTAACACAGATACGCAGTATTTT.

The rearrangement uses TRBV4-3 and TRBJ2-5; 7 positions match TRBD1. The trim removed 1 base at V and 5 bases at J, leaving 10 bases unmatched. Per the germline V gene, CDR1 is LGHNA and CDR2 is YSLEER. The CDR3 sequence is 16 residues long. The CDR3 reads CASSQGTGATGETQYF. Written as DNA, the CDR3 is TGCGCCAGCAGCCAAGGAACAGGGGCTACGGGGGAGACCCAGTACTTC.

This clone was found once. The chain uses TRBV6-5 and TRBJ2-7; no firm D call. Germline V gene data show CDR1 as MNHEY and CDR2 as SVGAGI. The CDR3 spans 14 residues. Between the trimmed V and J ends, which lost 7 bases and 0 bases, there was a span of 13 bases. CDR3 bases: TGTGCCAGCAACCCACTAACCGCCTCCTACGAGCAGTACTTC. Its protein is CASNPLTASYEQYF.

The chain uses TRBV5-6 and TRBJ1-6; D gene ambiguous. V was clipped by 0 bases and J by 9 bases, with 10 bases between them. The CDR3 runs to 14 residues. Germline V gene lookup returns CDR1 SGHDT and CDR2 YYEEEE. In DNA, the CDR3 is TGTGCCAGCAGCTTGGCGGGGTATGGTTCACCCCTCCACTTT. It encodes CASSLAGYGSPLHF.

V usage is TRBV6-5 and J usage is TRBJ1-2, with D possibly matching TRBD1 (5 bases). CDR1 is MNHEY and CDR2 is SVGAGI in the germline V gene. V was cut by 8 bases and J by 8 bases, with 21 bases left in between. This CDR3 is built from 14 residues. The CDR3 sequence is CASGRLVGGKGYTF. CDR3 DNA sequence: TGTGCCAGCGGCCGGCTCGTTGGGGGGAAGGGCTACACCTTC.

The chain recombines TRBV7-6 with TRBJ2-7, with 7 positions matching TRBD1. CDR3 length: 15 residues. Germline CDR1 reads SGHVS; CDR2 reads FNYEAQ. V gave up 4 bases and J gave up 4 bases; unmatched junction bases: 10. This CDR3 reads CASSSPTGIEYEQYF. For the CDR3, the DNA is TGTGCCAGCAGCTCACCGACAGGGATCGAGTACGAGCAGTACTTC.

CDR3 sequence: CASISRGTHEAFF. In DNA, the CDR3 is TGTGCCAGTATTTCCAGGGGGACACATGAAGCTTTCTTT. The chain carries TRBV19 and TRBJ1-1, with 7 bases fitting TRBD1. The CDR3 contains 13 residues. Germline assignment: CDR1 LNHDA and CDR2 SQIVND (reference sequence). The V and J ends lost 7 bases and 7 bases, in that order; junction bases with no gene match: 9. Together with reference TRBV19 and TRBJ1-1, the CDR3 gives the full variable domain: DGGITQSPKYLFRKEGQNVTLSCEQNLNHDAMYWYRQDPGQGLRLIYYSQIVNDFQKGDIAEGYSVSREKKESFPLTVTSAQKNPTAFYLCASISRGTHEAFFGQGTRLTVV.

This clone was seen just once. The chain combines TRBV10-2 with TRBJ2-5; 9 bases are a match to TRBD1. This CDR3 spans 15 amino acids. J was trimmed by 5 bases and V by 3 bases; bases with no gene match: 7. The germline V gene encodes CDR1 WSHSY and CDR2 SAAADI. The CDR3 spells CASSDETGGRETQYF. The CDR3 DNA reads as TGCGCCAGCAGTGACGAGACAGGGGGTAGGGAGACCCAGTACTTC.

This clone was recorded at least ten times. V and J are TRBV2 and TRBJ1-1, with 8 positions matching TRBD1. The germline V gene encodes CDR1 SNHLY and CDR2 FYNNEI. The junction had 7 bases not matched to a gene; V was cut back by 7 bases and J by 0 bases. This CDR3 contains 15 residues. The CDR3 coding sequence is TGTGCCAGCAACCCGACAGGGGACATGAACACTGAAGCTTTCTTT. It codes for CASNPTGDMNTEAFF.

This chain connects TRBV7-3 to TRBJ2-2, with 8 bases fitting TRBD2. With 0 bases clipped from V and 6 bases from J, the junction kept 6 bases outside the gene matches. This CDR3 is 16 amino acids long. CDR1 is SGHTA, CDR2 FQGTGA, per germline. CDR3 residues: CASSLTGTRSAGELFF. CDR3 bases: TGTGCCAGCAGCTTAACCGGGACTAGGTCGGCCGGGGAGCTGTTTTTT.

The rearrangement uses TRBV11-3 and TRBJ2-7, with D possibly being TRBD2 (5 bases). Trimming removed 0 bases from V and 7 bases from J, with 10 bases in between. CDR1 and CDR2 from the germline V gene are SGHNT and YENEEA. This CDR3 is 13 amino acids long. The CDR3 bases are TGTGCCAGCAGCTTAGACCCTACGGGGGAGCAGTACTTC. This gives the protein CASSLDPTGEQYF.

This clone was seen more than once but under ten times. The chain uses TRBV20-1 and TRBJ1-5; a possible D gene is TRBD1 (5 bases). The CDR3 is made up of 14 amino acids. Trimming cost V 3 bases and J 1 base, with 10 bases left between them. CDR1 is DFQATT, CDR2 SNEGSKA, per germline (reference sequence). The CDR3 DNA follows: TGCAGTGCTAGTTCTAGGGGAAGCAATCAGCCCCAGCATTTT. Translated: CSASSRGSNQPQHF.

The chain joins TRBV12-3 or TRBV12-4 to TRBJ1-5, with D hard to call. CDR3 length: 13 residues. Trimming cost V 3 bases and J 2 bases, with 5 bases left between them. The CDR3 sequence is CASSFLGNQPQHF. CDR3 DNA sequence: TGTGCCAGCAGTTTCCTCGGCAATCAGCCCCAGCATTTT.

The chain uses TRBV27 and TRBJ1-2, with a possible D match to TRBD1 (5 bases). The CDR3 has 12 residues. Germline CDR1 is MNHEY and CDR2 is SMNVEV (reference sequence). V was cut by 4 bases and J by 6 bases, with 9 bases left in between. The CDR3 coding sequence is TGTGCCAGCAGTTCGCAGGGCAATGGCTACACCTTC. Translation gives CASSSQGNGYTF.

The V gene is TRBV2, the J gene TRBJ1-6; possible D gene TRBD1, 6 bases. Trimming took 6 bases from V and 9 from J, leaving 12 bases between them. Germline V CDR1 and CDR2: SNHLY, FYNNEI. The CDR3 has 13 amino acids. CDR3 nucleotides: TGTGCCAGCAGCGGGACATTGCGTTCACCCCTCCACTTT. This codes for CASSGTLRSPLHF. The full variable domain, its missing parts supplied by reference TRBV2 and TRBJ1-6, is EPEVTQTPSHQVTQMGQEVILRCVPISNHLYFYWYRQILGQKVEFLVSFYNNEISEKSEIFDDQFSVERPDGSNFTLKIRSTKLEDSAMYFCASSGTLRSPLHFGNGTRLTVT.

The rearrangement uses TRBV29-1 and TRBJ1-4; D is undetermined. The CDR3 covers 15 residues. V lost 0 bases and J 10 bases, leaving 18 bases between the germline ends. CDR1 is SQVTM, CDR2 ANQGSEA, per germline. The CDR3 DNA reads as TGCAGCGTTGAAGATTCGACCGGGTTGCGCGGAAAACTGTTTTTT. Protein: CSVEDSTGLRGKLFF.

This chain joins TRBV2 and TRBJ1-5; TRBD1 agrees at 10 bases. CDR1 is SNHLY and CDR2 is FYNNEI in the germline V gene. This CDR3 comprises 13 residues. V lost 6 bases and J lost 7; bases outside the gene matches: 3. CDR3 bases: TGTGCCAGCAGGGGGACAGGGGAGCAGCCCCAGCATTTT. Protein: CASRGTGEQPQHF.